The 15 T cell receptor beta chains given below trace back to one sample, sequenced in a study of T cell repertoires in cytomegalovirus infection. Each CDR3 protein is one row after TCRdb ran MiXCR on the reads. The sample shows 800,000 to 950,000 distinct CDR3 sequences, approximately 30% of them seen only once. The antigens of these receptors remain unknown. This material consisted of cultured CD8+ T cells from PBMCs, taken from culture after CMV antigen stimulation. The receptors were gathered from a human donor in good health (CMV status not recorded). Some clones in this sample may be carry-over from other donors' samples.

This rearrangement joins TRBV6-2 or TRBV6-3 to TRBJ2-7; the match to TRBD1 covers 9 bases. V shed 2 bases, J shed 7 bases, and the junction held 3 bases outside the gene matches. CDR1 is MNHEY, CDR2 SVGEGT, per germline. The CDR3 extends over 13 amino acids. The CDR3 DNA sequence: TGTGCCAGCAGTTACCTGACAGGGGGTGAGCAGTACGTC. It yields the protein CASSYLTGGEQYV.

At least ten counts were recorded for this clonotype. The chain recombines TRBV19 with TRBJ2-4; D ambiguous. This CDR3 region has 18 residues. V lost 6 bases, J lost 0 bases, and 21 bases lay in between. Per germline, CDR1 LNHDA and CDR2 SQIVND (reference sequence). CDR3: CASSLLKEGSLAKNIQYF. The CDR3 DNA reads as TGTGCCAGTAGCCTTTTGAAGGAAGGTTCTTTAGCCAAAAACATTCAGTACTTC. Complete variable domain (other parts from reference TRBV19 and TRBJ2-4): DGGITQSPKYLFRKEGQNVTLSCEQNLNHDAMYWYRQDPGQGLRLIYYSQIVNDFQKGDIAEGYSVSREKKESFPLTVTSAQKNPTAFYLCASSLLKEGSLAKNIQYFGAGTRLSVL.

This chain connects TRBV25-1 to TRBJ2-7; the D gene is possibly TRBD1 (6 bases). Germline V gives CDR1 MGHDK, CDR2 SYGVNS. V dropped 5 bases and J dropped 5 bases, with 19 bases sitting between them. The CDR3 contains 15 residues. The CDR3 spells CASSPLPKGVDEQYF. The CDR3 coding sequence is TGTGCCAGCAGTCCCCTCCCTAAGGGGGTTGACGAGCAGTACTTC.

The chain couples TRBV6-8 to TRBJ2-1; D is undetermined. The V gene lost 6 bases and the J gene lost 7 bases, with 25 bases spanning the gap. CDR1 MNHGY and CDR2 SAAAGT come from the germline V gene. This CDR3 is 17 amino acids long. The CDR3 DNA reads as TGTGCCAGCAGCTCTACCTACTCTAACCTTGTTCTTAATGAGCAGTTCTTC. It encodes CASSSTYSNLVLNEQFF.

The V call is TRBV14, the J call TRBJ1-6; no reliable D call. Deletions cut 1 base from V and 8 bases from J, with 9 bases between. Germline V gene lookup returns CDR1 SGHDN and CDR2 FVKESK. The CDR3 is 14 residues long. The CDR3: CASSQGKDDSPLHF. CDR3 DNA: TGTGCCAGCAGCCAAGGGAAGGATGATTCACCCCTCCACTTT.

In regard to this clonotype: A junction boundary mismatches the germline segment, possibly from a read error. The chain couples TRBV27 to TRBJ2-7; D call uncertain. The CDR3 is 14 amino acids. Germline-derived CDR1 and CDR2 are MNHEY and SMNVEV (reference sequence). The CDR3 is CASSTGIGSYEQYF. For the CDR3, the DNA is TGTGCCAGCAGTACTGGGATAGGGTCCTACGAGCAGTACTTT.

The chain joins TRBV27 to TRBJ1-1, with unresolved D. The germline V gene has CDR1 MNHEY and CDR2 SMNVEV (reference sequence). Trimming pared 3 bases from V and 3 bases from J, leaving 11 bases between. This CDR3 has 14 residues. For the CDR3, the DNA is TGTGCCAGCAGTTTGAGGATTGCGGACACTGAAGCTTTCTTT. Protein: CASSLRIADTEAFF.

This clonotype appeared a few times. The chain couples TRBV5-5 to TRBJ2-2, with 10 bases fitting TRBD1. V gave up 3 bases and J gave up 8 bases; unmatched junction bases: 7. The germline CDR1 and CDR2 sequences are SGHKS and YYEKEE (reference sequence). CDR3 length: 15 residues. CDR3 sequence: CASSWPGQGIGELFF. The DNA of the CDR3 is TGTGCCAGCAGCTGGCCGGGACAGGGGATAGGGGAGCTGTTTTTT.

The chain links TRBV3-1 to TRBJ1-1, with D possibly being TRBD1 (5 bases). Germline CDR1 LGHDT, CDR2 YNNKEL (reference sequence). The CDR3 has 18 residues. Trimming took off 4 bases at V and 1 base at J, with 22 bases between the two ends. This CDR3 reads CASSPPAGSRPTNTEAFF. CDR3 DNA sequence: TGTGCCAGCAGCCCCCCGGCAGGGAGTCGTCCGACGAACACTGAAGCTTTCTTT.

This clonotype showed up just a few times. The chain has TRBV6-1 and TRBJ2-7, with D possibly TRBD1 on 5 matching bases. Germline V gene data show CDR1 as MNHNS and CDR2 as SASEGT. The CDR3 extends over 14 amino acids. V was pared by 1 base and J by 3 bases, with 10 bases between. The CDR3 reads CASSEGPQGYEQYV. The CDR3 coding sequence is TGTGCCAGCAGTGAAGGTCCCCAGGGCTACGAGCAGTACGTC.

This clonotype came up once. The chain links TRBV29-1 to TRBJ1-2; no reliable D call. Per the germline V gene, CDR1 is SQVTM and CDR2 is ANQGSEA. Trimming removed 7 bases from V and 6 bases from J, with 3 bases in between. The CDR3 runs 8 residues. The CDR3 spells CSDHGYTF. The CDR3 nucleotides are TGCAGCGACCATGGCTACACCTTC.

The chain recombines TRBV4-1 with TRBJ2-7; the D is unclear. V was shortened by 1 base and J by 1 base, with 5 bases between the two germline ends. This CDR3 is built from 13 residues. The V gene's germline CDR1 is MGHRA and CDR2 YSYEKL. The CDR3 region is CASSQVVSYEQYF. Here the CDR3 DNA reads TGCGCCAGCAGCCAAGTAGTGTCCTACGAGCAGTACTTC.

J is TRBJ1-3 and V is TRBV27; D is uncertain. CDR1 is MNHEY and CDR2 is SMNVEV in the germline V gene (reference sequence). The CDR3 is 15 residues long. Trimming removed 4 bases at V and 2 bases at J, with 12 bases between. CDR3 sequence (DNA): TGTGCCAGCAGTTCAGCGGGGTTGACTGGAAACACCATATATTTT. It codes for CASSSAGLTGNTIYF.

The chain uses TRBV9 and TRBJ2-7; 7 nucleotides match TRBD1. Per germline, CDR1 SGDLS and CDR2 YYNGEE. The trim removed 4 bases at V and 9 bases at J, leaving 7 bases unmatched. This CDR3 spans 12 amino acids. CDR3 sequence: CASSSGTDRQYF. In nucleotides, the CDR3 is TGTGCCAGCAGCTCAGGGACAGATAGGCAGTACTTC.

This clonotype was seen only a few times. CDR3 sequence (DNA): TGTGCCAGCAGTGCTACAGGGGGCATCGCTGAAGCTTTCTTT. Its protein product is CASSATGGIAEAFF. The rearrangement uses TRBV6-1 and TRBJ1-1; the match to TRBD1 covers 9 bases. J was trimmed by 6 bases and V by 4 bases; bases with no gene match: 6. The CDR3 spans 14 residues. The germline gives CDR1 MNHNS, CDR2 SASEGT.